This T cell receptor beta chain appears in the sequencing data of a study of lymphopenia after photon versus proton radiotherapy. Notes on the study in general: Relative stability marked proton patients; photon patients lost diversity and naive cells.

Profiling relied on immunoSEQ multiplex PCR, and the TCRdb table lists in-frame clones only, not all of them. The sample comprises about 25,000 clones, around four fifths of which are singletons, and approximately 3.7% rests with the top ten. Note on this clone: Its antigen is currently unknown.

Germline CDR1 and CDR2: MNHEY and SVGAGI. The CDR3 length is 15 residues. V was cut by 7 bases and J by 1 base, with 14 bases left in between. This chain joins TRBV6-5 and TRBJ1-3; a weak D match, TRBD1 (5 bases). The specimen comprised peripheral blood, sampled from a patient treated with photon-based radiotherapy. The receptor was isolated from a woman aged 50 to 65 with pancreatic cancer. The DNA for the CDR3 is TGTGCCAGCAAGACGGGGGGGGGTTCTGGAAACACCATATATTTT. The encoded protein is CASKTGGGSGNTIYF.